This T cell receptor (beta chain) was recovered during a study of blood T cell repertoires in COVID-19. Per the original data handling: Reference gene primer amplification in the assay estimated nucleated cell counts. Method: immunoSEQ multiplex PCR; TCRdb's copy keeps in-frame clones and lacks some. Clone size and the V and J calls come from that table; the DNA yielded D and trimming. Seen here are roughly 200,000 clones, 86% observed once, and the top ten hold 5.6%. The germline gives CDR1 MDHEN, CDR2 SYDVKM. There are 15 residues in the CDR3. The V and J ends lost 3 bases and 0 bases respectively, with 12 bases between them.

Sequencing was performed on PBMCs or T cells enriched from blood (not recorded which). The source of this sequence is a man aged 35 to 55 with acute COVID-19. The chain uses TRBV28 and TRBJ2-7, with D maybe TRBD2 (5 bases). This CDR3 is CASSLGGSHSYEQYF. As DNA, the CDR3 is TGTGCCAGCAGTTTGGGCGGGTCACACTCCTACGAGCAGTACTTC.